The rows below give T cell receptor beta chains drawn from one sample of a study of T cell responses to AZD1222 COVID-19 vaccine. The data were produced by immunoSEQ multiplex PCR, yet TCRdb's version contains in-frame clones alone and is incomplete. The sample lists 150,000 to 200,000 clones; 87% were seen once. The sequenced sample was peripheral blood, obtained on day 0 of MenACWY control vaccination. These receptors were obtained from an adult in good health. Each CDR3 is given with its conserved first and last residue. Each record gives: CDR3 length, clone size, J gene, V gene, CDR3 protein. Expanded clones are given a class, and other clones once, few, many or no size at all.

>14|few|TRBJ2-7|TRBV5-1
CASSGNTDSYEQYF
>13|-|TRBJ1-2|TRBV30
CAWSPPTGYGYTF
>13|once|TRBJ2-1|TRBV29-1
CSVGTDSYNEQFF
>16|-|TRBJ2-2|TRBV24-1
CATSGIRTSDTGELFF
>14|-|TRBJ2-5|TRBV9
CASSATSGQETQYF
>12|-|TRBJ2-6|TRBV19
CASRGGANVLTF
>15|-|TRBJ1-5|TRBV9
CASSPGGQLNQPQHF
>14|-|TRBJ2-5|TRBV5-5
CASSSGRDQETQYF
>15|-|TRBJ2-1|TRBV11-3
CASSRGTSGYNEQFF
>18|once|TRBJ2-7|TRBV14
CASSDYTEVDRNPYEQYF
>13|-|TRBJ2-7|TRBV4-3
CASSPRGGDEQYF
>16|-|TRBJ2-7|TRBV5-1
CASSFNFGQGNYEQYF
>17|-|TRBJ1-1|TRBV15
CATSRGGGRNMNTEAFF
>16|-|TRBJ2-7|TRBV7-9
CASSLVAGGAYYEQYF
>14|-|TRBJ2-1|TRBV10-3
CAISESQGSGEQFF
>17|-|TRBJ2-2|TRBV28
CASSLVGLAGPTGELFF
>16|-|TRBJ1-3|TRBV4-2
CASSQDEDSPSGTIYF